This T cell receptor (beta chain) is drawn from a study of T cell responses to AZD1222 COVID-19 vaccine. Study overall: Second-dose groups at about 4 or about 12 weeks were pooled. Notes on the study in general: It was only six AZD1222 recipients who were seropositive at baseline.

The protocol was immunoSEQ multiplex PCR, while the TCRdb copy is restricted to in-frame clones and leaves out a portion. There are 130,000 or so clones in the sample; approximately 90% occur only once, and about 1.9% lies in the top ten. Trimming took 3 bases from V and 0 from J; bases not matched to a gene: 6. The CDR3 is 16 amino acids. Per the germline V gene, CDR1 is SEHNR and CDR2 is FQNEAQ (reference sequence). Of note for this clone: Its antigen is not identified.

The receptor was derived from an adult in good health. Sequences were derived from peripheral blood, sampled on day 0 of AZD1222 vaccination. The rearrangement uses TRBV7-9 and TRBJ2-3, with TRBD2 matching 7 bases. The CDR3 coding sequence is TGTGCCAGCAGCTTGTTACTAGCGATCAGCACAGATACGCAGTATTTT. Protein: CASSLLLAISTDTQYF.